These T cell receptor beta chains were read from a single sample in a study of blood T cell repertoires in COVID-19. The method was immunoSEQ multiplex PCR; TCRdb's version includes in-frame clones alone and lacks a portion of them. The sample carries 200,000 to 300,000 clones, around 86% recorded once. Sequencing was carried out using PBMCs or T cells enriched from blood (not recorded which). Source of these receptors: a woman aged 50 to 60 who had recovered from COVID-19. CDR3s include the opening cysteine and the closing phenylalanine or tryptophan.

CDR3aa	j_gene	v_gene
CATHLPSGSYEQYF	TRBJ2-7	TRBV28
CASSPRLAGATTYEQYF	TRBJ2-7	TRBV4-1
CASSIRGATYNEQFF	TRBJ2-1	TRBV27
CASNLQGELNYGYTF	TRBJ1-2	TRBV6-5
CASSTRDRAGYTF	TRBJ1-2	TRBV19
CASSQVSGNTEAFF	TRBJ1-1	TRBV4-3
CASSRTRWGGELFF	TRBJ2-2	TRBV4-1
CASSDIGTGAYEQYF	TRBJ2-7	TRBV19
CASSPLRDREYEQFF	TRBJ2-1	TRBV6-2/TRBV6-3
CASSQRGPRGYEQYF	TRBJ2-7	TRBV5-8
CASSQQAGGTDTQYF	TRBJ2-3	TRBV4-3
CASSYHRVNEQFF	TRBJ2-1	TRBV6-6
CASSSMSSGTYEQYF	TRBJ2-7	TRBV6-6
CAWTSGTLYEQYF	TRBJ2-7	TRBV30
CASSSYTGTSYRSYEQYF	TRBJ2-7	TRBV7-9
CASSPRTSGIQETQYF	TRBJ2-5	TRBV7-8
CASSSLTVNTEAFF	TRBJ1-1	TRBV5-6
CASSQVAHLNTEAFF	TRBJ1-1	TRBV4-1
CASTGRAERFF	TRBJ2-1	TRBV11-2
CASSLAGVRYNEQFF	TRBJ2-1	TRBV28
CASSLRQGRYNEQFF	TRBJ2-1	TRBV7-9
CASSLGGQIGNTIYF	TRBJ1-3	TRBV5-6
CASSLTSQTNQPQHF	TRBJ1-5	TRBV9
CSVEEGQGIKYGYTF	TRBJ1-2	TRBV29-1
CASSLRGGYGYTF	TRBJ1-2	TRBV28
CASGGQGAPTGELFF	TRBJ2-2	TRBV4-3
CSAGGGRTDTQYF	TRBJ2-3	TRBV29-1
CASSYRGQGYYEQYF	TRBJ2-7	TRBV6-5
CASSIGGDSYEQYF	TRBJ2-7	TRBV19
CASSPRTGAGTEAFF	TRBJ1-1	TRBV7-2
CASSLVPAGGKETQYF	TRBJ2-5	TRBV11-2
CASSLGAGWDEQYF	TRBJ2-7	TRBV7-3
CATSRAGVGNEKLFF	TRBJ1-4	TRBV15
CAWSALAGTEQYF	TRBJ2-7	TRBV30
CATSEPDGGGLDTQYF	TRBJ2-3	TRBV24-1
CASSQDGGTDHNEQFF	TRBJ2-1	TRBV4-2
CASSQDSRRDTEAFF	TRBJ1-1	TRBV4-3
CASSPGDRIRNIQYF	TRBJ2-4	TRBV19
CASRNPGQGVFGDSPLHF	TRBJ1-6	TRBV19
CASSAKTQGWAEAFF	TRBJ1-1	TRBV2
CASSGLTRGLDDGYTF	TRBJ1-2	TRBV2
CASSELGRGVPYEQYF	TRBJ2-7	TRBV6-1